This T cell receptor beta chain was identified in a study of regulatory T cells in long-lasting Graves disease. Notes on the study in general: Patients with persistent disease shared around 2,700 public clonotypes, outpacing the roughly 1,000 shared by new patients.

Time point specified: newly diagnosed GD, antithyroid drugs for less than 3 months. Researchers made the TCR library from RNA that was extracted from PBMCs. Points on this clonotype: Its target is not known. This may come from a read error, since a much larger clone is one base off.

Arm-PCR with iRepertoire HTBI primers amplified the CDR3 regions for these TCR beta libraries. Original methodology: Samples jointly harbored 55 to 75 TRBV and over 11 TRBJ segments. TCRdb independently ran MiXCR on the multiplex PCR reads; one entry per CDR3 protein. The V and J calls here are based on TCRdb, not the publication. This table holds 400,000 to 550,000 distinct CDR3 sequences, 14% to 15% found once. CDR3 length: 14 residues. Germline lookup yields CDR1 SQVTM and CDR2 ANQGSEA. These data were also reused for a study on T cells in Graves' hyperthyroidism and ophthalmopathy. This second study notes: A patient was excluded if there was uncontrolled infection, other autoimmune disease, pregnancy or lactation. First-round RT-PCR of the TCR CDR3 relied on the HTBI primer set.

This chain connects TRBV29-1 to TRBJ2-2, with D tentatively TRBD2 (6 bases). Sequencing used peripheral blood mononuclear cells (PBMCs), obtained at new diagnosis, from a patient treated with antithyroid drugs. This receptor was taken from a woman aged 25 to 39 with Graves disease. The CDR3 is CSVDKDLNTGGLFF. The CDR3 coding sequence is TGCAGCGTTGACAAGGACCTTAACACCGGGGGGCTGTTTTTT.